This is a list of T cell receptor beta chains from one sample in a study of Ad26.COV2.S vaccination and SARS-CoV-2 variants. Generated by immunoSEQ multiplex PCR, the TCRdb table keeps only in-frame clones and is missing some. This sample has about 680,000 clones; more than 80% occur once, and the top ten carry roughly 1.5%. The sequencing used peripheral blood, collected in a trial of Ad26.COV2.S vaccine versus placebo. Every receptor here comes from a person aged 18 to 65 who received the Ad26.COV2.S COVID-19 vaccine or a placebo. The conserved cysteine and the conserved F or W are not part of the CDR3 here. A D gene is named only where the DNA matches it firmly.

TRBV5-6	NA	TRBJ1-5	ASSLSGVEPQH
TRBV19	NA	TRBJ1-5	ASSIRGGQPQH
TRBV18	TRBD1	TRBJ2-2	ASSPQRTGVGGELF
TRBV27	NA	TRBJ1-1	ASSWTQADTEAF
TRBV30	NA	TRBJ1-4	AWSGLGEKLF
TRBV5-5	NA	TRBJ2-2	ASGTGASDTGELF
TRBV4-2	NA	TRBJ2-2	ASSQDPQGGYSTGELF
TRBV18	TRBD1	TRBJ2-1	ASSPPRQGTSSYNEQF
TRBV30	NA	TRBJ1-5	AWSVGGNQPQH
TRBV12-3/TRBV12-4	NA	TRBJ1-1	ASSLVLEGEAF
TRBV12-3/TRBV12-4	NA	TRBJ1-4	ASSFGREKLF
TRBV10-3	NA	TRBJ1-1	AIKLTLNTEAF
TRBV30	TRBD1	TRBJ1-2	AWSRHTSGGNYGYT
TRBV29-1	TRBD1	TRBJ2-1	SAWDRSNEQF
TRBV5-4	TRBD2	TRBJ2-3	ASSPSGDFTDTQY
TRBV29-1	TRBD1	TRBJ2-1	SVDQGAFGYNEQF
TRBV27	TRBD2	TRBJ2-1	ASSLRLAGASRNEQF
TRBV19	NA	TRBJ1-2	ASSSQSAVNYGYT
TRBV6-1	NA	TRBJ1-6	ASSEALADYNSPLH
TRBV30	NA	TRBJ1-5	AWSRQPYNQPQH
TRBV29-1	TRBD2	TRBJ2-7	SVRAASGRPGYEQY
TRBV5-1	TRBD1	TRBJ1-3	ASSFTGTGATGNTIY
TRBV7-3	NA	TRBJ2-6	ASSGSAVLSGANVLT
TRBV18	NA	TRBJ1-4	ASSPEGGTTNEKLF
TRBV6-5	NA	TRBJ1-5	ASSYSGGRGQPQH
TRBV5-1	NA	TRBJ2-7	ASSLGQIYEQY
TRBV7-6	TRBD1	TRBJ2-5	ASSSGQHQETQY
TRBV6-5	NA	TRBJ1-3	ASKGLDTIY
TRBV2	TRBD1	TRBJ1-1	ASSSGQYTEAF
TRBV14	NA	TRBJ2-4	ASSQELAKNIQY
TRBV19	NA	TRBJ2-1	ASSRTRGWNEQF
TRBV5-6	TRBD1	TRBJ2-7	ASTFLNPGGFSYEQY
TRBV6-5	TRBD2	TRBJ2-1	ASSPQAGGRNEQF
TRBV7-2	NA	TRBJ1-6	ASSFGVASPLH
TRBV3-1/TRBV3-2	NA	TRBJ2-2	ASSQGIQGTGELF
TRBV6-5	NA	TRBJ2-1	AAKGQVDNEQF
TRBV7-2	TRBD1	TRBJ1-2	ASSLESGGANYGYT
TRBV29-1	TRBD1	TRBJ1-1	SVDGQGKAF
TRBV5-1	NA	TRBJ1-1	ASSGQGGNTEAF
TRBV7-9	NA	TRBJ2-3	ASSLQRATRDGTDTQY
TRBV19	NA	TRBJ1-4	ASRHVNEKLF
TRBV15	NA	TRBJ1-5	ATSSLGGQPQH